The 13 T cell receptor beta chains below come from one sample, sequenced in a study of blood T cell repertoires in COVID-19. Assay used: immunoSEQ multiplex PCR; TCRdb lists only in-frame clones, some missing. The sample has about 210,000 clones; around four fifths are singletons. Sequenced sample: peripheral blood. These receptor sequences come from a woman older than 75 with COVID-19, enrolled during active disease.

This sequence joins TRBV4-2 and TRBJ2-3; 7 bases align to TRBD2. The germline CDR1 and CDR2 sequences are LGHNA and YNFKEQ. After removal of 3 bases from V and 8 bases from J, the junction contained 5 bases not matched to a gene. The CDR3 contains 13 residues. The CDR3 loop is CASSHGGVGTQYF. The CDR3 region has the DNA TGTGCCAGCAGCCATGGGGGGGTCGGTACGCAGTATTTT.

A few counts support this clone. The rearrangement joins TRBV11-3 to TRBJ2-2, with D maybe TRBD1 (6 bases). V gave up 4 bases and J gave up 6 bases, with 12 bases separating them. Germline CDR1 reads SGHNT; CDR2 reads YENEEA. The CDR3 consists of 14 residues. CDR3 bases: TGTGCCAGCAGCTCCGGACAGAGCTCCGGGGAGCTGTTTTTT. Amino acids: CASSSGQSSGELFF. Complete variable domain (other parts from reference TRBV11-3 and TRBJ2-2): EAGVVQSPRYKIIEKKQPVAFWCNPISGHNTLYWYLQNLGQGPELLIRYENEEAVDDSQLPKDRFSAERLKGVDSTLKIQPAELGDSAVYLCASSSGQSSGELFFGEGSRLTVL.

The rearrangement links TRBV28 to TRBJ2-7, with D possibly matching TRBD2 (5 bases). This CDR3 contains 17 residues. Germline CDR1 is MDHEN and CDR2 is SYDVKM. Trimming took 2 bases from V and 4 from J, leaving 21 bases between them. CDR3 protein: CASSLMTRRGSRYEQYF. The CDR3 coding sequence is TGTGCCAGCAGTTTAATGACGAGGCGAGGGTCTCGGTACGAGCAGTACTTC. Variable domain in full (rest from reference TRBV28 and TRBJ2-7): DVKVTQSSRYLVKRTGEKVFLECVQDMDHENMFWYRQDPGLGLRLIYFSYDVKMKEKGDIPEGYSVSREKKERFSLILESASTNQTSMYLCASSLMTRRGSRYEQYFGPGTRLTVT.

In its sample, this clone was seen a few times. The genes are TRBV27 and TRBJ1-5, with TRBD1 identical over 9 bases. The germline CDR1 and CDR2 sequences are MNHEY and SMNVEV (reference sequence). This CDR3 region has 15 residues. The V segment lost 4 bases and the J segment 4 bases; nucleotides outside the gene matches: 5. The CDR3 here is CASSSGTGSNQPQHF. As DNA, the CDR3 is TGTGCCAGCAGTTCCGGGACAGGGTCAAATCAGCCCCAGCATTTT.

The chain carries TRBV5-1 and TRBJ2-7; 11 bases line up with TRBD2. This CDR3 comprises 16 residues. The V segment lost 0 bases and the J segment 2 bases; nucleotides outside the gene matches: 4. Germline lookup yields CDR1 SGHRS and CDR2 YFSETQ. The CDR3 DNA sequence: TGCGCCAGCAGCTTGGGGGGGACTAGCGGAGCCTACGAGCAGTACTTC. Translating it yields CASSLGGTSGAYEQYF.

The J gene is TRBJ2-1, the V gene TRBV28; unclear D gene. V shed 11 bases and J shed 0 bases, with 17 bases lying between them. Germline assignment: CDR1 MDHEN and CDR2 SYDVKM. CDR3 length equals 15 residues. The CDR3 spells CALGPSESSYNEQFF. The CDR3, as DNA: TGTGCCCTCGGTCCTTCTGAGAGCTCCTACAATGAGCAGTTCTTC.

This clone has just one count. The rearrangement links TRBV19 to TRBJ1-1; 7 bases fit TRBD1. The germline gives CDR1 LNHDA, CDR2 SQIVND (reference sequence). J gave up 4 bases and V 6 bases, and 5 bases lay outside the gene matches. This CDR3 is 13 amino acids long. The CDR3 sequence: CASRSQGSTEAFF. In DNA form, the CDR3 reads TGTGCCAGTAGGTCACAGGGGTCCACTGAAGCTTTCTTT.

In DNA, the CDR3 is TGTGCCAGCAGTTTGCAAGGACAGGGGCCGTACAATGAGCAGTTCTTC. This encodes CASSLQGQGPYNEQFF. The chain links TRBV28 to TRBJ2-1; TRBD1 agrees at 9 bases. The CDR3 totals 16 residues. The V gene's germline CDR1 is MDHEN and CDR2 SYDVKM. With 3 bases clipped from V and 4 bases from J, the junction kept 7 bases outside the gene matches.

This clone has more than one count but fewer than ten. The CDR3 nucleotides read TGTGCCAGTAGTGACGGTAGCGGGGGGGCCGGGTATGAGCAGTTCTTC. It translates to CASSDGSGGAGYEQFF. This sequence joins TRBV19 and TRBJ2-1; 11 nucleotides align to TRBD2. This CDR3 is built from 16 residues. Trimming took 5 bases from V and 8 from J; bases not matched to a gene: 11. CDR1 is LNHDA and CDR2 is SQIVND in the germline V gene (reference sequence).

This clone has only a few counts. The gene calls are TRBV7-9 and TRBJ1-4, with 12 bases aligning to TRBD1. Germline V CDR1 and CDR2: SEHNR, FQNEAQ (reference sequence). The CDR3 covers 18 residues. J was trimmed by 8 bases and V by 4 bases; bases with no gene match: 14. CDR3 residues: CASSSGQGANRITEKLFF. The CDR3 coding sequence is TGTGCCAGCAGCTCGGGACAGGGGGCTAACCGTATAACGGAAAAACTGTTTTTT.

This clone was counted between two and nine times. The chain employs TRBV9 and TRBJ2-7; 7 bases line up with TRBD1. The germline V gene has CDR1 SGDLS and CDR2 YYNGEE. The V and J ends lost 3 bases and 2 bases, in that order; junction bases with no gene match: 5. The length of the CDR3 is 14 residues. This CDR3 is CASSGDSVAYEQYF. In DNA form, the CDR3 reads TGTGCCAGCAGCGGGGACAGCGTCGCCTACGAGCAGTACTTC.

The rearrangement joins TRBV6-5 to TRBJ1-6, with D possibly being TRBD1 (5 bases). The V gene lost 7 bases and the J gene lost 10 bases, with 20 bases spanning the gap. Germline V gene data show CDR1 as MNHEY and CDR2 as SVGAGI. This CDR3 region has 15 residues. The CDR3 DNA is TGTGCCAGCAAGCGAAAGGGCCTAGGGGAATCACCCCTCCACTTT. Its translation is CASKRKGLGESPLHF.

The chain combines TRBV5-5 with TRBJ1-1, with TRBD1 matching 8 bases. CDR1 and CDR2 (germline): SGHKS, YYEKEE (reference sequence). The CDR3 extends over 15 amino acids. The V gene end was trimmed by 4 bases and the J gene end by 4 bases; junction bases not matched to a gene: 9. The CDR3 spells CASSQNPGGFTEAFF. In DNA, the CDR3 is TGTGCCAGCAGCCAAAACCCAGGGGGCTTCACTGAAGCTTTCTTT.